This T cell receptor (beta chain) was found in a study of blood T cell repertoires in COVID-19. Across the whole study: COVID-19 samples, acute and convalescent, were from the United States, Italy and Spain. The cDNA or gDNA used as material had been derived from T cells, B-cell-depleted T cells, or PBMCs.

Trimming pared 3 bases from V and 0 bases from J, leaving 16 bases between. Germline loops: CDR1 SGDLS, CDR2 YYNGEE. CDR3 size: 17 residues. In the study's own analysis: Estimation of nucleated cell counts was performed using reference gene primer amplification. Assay used: immunoSEQ multiplex PCR; TCRdb lists only in-frame clones, some missing. V and J calls and clone size are as listed in that table; D and trimming were resolved from the DNA. The sample includes 300,000 or so clones, approximately 87% of them seen just once. The chain combines TRBV9 with TRBJ1-3; D call uncertain. The clonotype originates from a woman aged 50 to 60 who had recovered from COVID-19. Material for sequencing was peripheral blood. The CDR3, as DNA: TGTGCCAGCAGCGACAAACCACAGCCTTACTCTGGAAACACCATATATTTT. Its protein product is CASSDKPQPYSGNTIYF.